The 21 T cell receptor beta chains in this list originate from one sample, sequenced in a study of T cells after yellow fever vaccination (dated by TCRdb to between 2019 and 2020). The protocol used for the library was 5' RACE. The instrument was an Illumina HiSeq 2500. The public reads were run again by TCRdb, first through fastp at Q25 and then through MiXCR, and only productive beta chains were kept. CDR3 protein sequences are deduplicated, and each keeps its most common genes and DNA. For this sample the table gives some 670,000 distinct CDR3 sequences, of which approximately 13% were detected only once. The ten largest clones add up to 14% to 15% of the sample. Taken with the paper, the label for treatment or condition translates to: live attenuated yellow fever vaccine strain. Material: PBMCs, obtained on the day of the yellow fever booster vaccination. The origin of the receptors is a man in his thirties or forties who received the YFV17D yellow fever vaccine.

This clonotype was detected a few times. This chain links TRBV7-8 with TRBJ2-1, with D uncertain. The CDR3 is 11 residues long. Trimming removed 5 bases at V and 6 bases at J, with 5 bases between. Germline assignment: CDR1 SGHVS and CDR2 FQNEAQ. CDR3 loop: CASSAINEQFF. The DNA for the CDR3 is TGTGCCAGCAGCGCAATCAATGAGCAGTTCTTC.

This CDR3 is CASSLGGPSTDTQYF. The CDR3 DNA follows: TGTGCCAGCAGCTTGGGGGGGCCCAGCACAGATACGCAGTATTTT. This chain joins TRBV5-4 and TRBJ2-3; D perhaps matches TRBD1 (6 bases). This CDR3 contains 15 residues. V was cut by 0 bases and J by 0 bases, with 8 bases left in between. The V gene's germline CDR1 is SGHNT and CDR2 YYREEE (reference sequence).

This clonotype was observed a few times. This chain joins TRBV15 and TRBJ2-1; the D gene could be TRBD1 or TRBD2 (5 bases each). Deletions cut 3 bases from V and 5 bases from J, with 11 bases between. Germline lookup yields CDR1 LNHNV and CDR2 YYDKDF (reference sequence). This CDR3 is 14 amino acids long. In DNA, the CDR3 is TGTGCCACCAGCAGGGTGGGACGACACAATGAGCAGTTCTTC. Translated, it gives CATSRVGRHNEQFF.

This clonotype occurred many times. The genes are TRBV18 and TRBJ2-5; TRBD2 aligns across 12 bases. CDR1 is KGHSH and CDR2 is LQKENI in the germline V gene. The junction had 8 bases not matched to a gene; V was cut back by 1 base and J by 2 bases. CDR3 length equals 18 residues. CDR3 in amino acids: CASSPRTSGAEIQETQYF. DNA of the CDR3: TGTGCCAGCTCACCACGGACTAGCGGGGCCGAAATTCAAGAGACCCAGTACTTC.

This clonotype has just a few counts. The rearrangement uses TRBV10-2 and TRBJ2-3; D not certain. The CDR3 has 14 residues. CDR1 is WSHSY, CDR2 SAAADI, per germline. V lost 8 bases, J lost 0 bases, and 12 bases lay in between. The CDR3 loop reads CASLPTFSTDTQYF. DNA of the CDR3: TGCGCCAGCCTGCCGACATTTAGCACAGATACGCAGTATTTT.

CDR3 sequence reads: CASSRIESSYNEQFF. Here the CDR3 DNA reads TGTGCCAGCAGCCGGATCGAGAGCTCCTACAATGAGCAGTTCTTC. The chain couples TRBV3-1 to TRBJ2-1; D is ambiguous. The CDR3 is 15 amino acids. Trimming took 4 bases from V and 0 from J, leaving 10 bases between them. Germline V gene data show CDR1 as LGHDT and CDR2 as YNNKEL (reference sequence).

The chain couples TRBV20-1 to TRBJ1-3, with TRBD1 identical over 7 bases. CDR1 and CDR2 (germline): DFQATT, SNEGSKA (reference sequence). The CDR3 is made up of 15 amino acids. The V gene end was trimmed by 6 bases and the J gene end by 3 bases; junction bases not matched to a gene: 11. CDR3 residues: CSAQTGKTDGNTIYF. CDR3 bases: TGCAGTGCCCAGACAGGGAAGACAGATGGAAACACCATATATTTT.

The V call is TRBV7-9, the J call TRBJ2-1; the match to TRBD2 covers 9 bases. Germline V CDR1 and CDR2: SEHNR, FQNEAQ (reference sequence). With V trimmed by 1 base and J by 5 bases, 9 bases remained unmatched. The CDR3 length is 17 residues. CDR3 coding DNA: TGTGCCAGCAGCTTAGTGGGGAGCGGGAGGAGACACAATGAGCAGTTCTTC. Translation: CASSLVGSGRRHNEQFF. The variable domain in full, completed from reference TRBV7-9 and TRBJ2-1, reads DTGVSQNPRHKITKRGQNVTFRCDPISEHNRLYWYRQTLGQGPEFLTYFQNEAQLEKSRLLSDRFSAERPKGSFSTLEIQRTEQGDSAMYLCASSLVGSGRRHNEQFFGPGTRLTVL.

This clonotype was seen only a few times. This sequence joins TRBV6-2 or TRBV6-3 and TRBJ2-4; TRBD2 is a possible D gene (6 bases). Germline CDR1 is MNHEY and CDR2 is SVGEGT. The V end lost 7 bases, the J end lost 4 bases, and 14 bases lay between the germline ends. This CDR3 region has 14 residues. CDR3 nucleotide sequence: TGTGCCAGCACCCCAGGAGGGTTAAAAAACATTCAGTACTTC. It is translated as CASTPGGLKNIQYF.

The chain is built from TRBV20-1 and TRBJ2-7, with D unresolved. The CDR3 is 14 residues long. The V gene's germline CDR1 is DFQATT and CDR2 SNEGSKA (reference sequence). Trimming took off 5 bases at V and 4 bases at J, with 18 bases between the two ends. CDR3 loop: CSASDSPVLYEQYF. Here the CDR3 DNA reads TGCAGTGCTTCAGACTCTCCAGTTCTTTACGAGCAGTACTTC.

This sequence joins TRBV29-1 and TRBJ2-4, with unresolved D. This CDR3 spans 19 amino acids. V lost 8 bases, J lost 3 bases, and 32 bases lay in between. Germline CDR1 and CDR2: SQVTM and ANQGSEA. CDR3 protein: CSIQRVTHKSPKSKNIQYF. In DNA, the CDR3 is TGCAGCATCCAAAGGGTGACCCATAAGTCACCCAAAAGCAAAAACATTCAGTACTTC.

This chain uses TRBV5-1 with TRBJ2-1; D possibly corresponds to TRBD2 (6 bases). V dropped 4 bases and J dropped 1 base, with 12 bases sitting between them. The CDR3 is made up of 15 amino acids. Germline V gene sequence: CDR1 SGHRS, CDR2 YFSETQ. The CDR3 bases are TGCGCCAGCAGCACACGGGAGACGTCCTACAATGAGCAGTTCTTC. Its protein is CASSTRETSYNEQFF.

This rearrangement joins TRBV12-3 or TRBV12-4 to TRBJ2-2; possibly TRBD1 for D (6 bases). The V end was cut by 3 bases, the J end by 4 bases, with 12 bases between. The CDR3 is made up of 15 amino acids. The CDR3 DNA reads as TGTGCCAGCAGTTTGAGGACAGATCTCACCGGGGAGCTGTTTTTT. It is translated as CASSLRTDLTGELFF.

The DNA for the CDR3 is TGCAGTGCTAGGGGGCTAGCGGGAGAGTTATACAATGAGCAGTTCTTC. This codes for CSARGLAGELYNEQFF. The chain links TRBV20-1 to TRBJ2-1; 10 positions match TRBD2. J lost 4 bases, V lost 3 bases, and 9 bases had no gene match. Per germline, CDR1 DFQATT and CDR2 SNEGSKA (reference sequence). The CDR3 runs 16 residues.

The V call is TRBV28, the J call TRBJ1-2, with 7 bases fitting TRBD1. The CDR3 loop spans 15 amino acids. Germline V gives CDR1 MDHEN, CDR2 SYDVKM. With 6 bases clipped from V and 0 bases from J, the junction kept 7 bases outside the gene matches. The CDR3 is CASRMSGTANYGYTF. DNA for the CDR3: TGTGCCAGCAGGATGTCCGGGACAGCTAACTATGGCTACACCTTC.

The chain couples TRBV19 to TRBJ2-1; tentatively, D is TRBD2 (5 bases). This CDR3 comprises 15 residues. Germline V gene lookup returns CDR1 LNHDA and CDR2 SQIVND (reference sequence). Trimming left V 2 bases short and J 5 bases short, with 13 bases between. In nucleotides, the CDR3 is TGTGCCAGTAGTATAAAAGTAGCGCACAACAATGAGCAGTTCTTC. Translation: CASSIKVAHNNEQFF.

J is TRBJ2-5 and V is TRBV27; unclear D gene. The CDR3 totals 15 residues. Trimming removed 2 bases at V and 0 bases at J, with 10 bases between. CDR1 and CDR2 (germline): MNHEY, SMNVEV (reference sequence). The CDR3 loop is CASSLSLEYQETQYF. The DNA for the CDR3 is TGTGCCAGCAGTTTAAGCCTGGAGTACCAAGAGACCCAGTACTTC.

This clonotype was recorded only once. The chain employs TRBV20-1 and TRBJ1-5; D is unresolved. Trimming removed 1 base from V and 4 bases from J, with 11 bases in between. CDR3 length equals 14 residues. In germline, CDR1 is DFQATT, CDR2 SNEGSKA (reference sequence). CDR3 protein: CSARGRFENQPQHF. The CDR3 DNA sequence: TGCAGTGCTAGAGGTAGATTTGAGAATCAGCCCCAGCATTTT.

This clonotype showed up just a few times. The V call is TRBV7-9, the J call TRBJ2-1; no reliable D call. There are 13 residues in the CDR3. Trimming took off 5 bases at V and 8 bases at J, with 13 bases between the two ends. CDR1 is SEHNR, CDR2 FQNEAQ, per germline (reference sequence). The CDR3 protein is CASSPWGMDEQFF. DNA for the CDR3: TGTGCCAGCAGCCCCTGGGGTATGGATGAGCAGTTCTTC.

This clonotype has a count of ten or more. The CDR3, as DNA: TGTGCCAGCTCGCCGAGGACAGGGGGGCACGAGCAGTACTTC. Amino acid sequence: CASSPRTGGHEQYF. This chain links TRBV18 with TRBJ2-7; 10 nucleotides line up with TRBD1. The CDR3 loop spans 14 amino acids. Germline CDR1 and CDR2: KGHSH and LQKENI. V lost 6 bases to trimming and J lost 5 bases; unmatched junction nucleotides: 7.

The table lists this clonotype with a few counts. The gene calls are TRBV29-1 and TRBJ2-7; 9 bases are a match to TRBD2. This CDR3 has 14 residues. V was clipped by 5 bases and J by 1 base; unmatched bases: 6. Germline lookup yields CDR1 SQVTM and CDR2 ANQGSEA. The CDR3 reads CSVRLAEFSYEQYF. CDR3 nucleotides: TGCAGCGTTAGACTAGCGGAGTTTTCCTACGAGCAGTACTTC.